In its sample, the clone carrying this TCR beta chain was seen a few times. Its antigen is not known. Carried by the TCR beta cDNA libraries were unique molecular identifiers. TCRdb used MiXCR to reprocess the PCR reads, holding one entry per CDR3 protein. Counted here are about 820,000 distinct CDR3 sequences, roughly 58% occurring once; the ten biggest clones make up approximately 4.4%. This entry comes from a study of post-analysis software for immune sequencing data. Study-level findings and limits: Significantly lower normalized Chao1 diversity was seen in multiple sclerosis patients than in controls. TRBV segments more frequent in patients than in controls numbered five and included TRBV5-6, TRBV5-1 and TRBV20-1.

V was trimmed by 2 bases and J by 0 bases, leaving 14 bases between them. The CDR3 is 16 amino acids. CDR1 DFQATT and CDR2 SNEGSKA come from the germline V gene (reference sequence). The sequenced sample consisted of blood. The rearrangement uses TRBV20-1 and TRBJ2-1; possible D gene TRBD2, 5 bases. This TCR came from a girl between 5 and 17 years old with multiple sclerosis. CDR3 bases: TGCAGTGCTAGATTCGGCGGGTCAAGCTCCTACAATGAGCAGTTCTTC. It specifies CSARFGGSSSYNEQFF.